This T cell receptor beta chain was retrieved from a study of blood T cell repertoires in COVID-19. Germline-derived CDR1 and CDR2 are GTSNPN and SVGIG (reference sequence). V was shortened by 2 bases and J by 6 bases, with 25 bases between the two germline ends. The CDR3 runs 17 residues. Authors' processing steps: Cell counts per sample came from amplifying reference gene primers. TCRdb's table, derived via immunoSEQ multiplex PCR, lists solely in-frame clones and lacks some. For V, J and clone size, that table is used; D and trimming come from the DNA. The top ten clones hold around 1.5% of a sample with roughly 300,000 clones, 86% of them seen once.

The V gene is TRBV30, the J gene TRBJ1-2; D not resolved. Sequenced input: peripheral blood. The TCR comes from a woman in her fifties or sixties with acute or convalescent COVID-19. The DNA of the CDR3 is TGTGCCTGGAGTAAGAGGGAGGGAGGGTATCTTCCCCATGGCTACACCTTC. Translating it yields CAWSKREGGYLPHGYTF. The variable domain in full, with the rest retrieved from reference TRBV30 and TRBJ1-2, is SQTIHQWPATLVQPVGSPLSLECTVEGTSNPNLYWYRQAAGRGLQLLFYSVGIGQISSEVPQNLSASRPQDRQFILSSKKLLLSDSGFYLCAWSKREGGYLPHGYTFGSGTRLTVV.